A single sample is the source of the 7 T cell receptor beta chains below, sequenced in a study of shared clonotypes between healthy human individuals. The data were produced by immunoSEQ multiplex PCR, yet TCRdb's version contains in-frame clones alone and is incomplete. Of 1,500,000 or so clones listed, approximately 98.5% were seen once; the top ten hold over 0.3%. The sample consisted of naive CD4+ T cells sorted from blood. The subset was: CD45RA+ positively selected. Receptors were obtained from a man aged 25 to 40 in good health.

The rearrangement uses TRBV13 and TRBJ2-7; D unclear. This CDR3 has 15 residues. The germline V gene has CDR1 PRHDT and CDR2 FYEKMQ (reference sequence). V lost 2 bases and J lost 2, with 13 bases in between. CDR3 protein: CASSLPPRGTYEQYF. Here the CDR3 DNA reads TGTGCCAGCAGCTTACCCCCCCGTGGGACCTACGAGCAGTACTTC.

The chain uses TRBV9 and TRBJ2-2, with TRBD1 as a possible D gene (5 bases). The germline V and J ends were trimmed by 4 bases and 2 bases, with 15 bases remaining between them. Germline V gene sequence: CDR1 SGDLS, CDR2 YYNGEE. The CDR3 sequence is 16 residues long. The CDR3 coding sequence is TGTGCCAGCAGCAGGACACCGCATAAAAACACCGGGGAGCTGTTTTTT. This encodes CASSRTPHKNTGELFF.

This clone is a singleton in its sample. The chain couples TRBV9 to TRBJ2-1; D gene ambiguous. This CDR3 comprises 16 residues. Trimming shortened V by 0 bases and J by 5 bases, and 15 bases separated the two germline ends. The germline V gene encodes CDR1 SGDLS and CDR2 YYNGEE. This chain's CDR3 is CASSVAVRSSDNEQFF. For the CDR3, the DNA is TGTGCCAGCAGCGTAGCGGTTAGGAGCTCGGACAATGAGCAGTTCTTC.

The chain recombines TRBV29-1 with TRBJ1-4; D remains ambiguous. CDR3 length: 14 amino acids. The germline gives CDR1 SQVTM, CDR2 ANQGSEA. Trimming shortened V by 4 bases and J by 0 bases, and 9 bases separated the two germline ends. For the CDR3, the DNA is TGCAGCGTTGGAGGCCCTGCAACTAATGAAAAACTGTTTTTT. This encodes CSVGGPATNEKLFF.

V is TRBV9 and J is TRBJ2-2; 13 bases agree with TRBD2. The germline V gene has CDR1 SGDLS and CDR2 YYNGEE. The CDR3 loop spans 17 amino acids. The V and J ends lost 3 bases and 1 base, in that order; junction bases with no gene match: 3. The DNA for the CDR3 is TGTGCCAGCAGCGAGCGACTAGCGGGAGGGAACACCGGGGAGCTGTTTTTT. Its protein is CASSERLAGGNTGELFF.

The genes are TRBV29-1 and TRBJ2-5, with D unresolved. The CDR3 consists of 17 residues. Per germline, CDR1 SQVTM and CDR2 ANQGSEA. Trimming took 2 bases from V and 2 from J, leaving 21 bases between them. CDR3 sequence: CSVEWNIRAASQETQYF. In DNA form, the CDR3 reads TGCAGCGTTGAATGGAATATTCGGGCCGCCTCGCAAGAGACCCAGTACTTC.

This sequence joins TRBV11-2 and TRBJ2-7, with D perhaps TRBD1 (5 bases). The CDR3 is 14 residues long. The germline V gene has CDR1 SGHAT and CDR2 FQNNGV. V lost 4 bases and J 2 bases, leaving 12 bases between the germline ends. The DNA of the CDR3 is TGTGCCAGCAGCTCCAATCGCAGGGCCTACGAGCAGTACTTC. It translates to CASSSNRRAYEQYF.